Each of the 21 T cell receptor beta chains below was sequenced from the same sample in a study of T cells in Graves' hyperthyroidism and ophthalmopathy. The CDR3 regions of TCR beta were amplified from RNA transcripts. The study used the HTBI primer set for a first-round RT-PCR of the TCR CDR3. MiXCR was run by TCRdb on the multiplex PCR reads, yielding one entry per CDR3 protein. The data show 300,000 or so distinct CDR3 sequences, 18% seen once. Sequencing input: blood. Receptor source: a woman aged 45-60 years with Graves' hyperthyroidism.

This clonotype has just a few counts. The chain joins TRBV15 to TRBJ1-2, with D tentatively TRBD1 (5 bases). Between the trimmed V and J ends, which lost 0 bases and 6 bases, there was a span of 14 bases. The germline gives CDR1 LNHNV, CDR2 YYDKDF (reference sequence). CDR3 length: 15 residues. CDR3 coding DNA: TGTGCCACCAGCAGAGATCTTCGTCAGGGTGATGGCTACACCTTC. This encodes CATSRDLRQGDGYTF.

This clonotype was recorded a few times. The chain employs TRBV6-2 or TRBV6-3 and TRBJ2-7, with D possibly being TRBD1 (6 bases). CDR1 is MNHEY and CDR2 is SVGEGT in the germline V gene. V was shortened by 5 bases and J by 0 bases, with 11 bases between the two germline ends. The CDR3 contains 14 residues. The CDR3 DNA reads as TGTGCCAGCAGTCCAAGGACAGTCTCCTACGAGCAGTACTTC. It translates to CASSPRTVSYEQYF.

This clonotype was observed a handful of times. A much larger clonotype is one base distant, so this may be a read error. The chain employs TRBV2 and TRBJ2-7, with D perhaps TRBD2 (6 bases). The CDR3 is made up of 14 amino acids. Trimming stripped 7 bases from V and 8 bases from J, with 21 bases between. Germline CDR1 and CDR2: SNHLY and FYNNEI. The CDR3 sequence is CASNPAGLLWKQYF. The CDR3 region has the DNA TGTGCCAGCAACCCAGCGGGCCTCCTTTGGAAGCAGTACTTC.

CDR3 bases: TGCAGCGTCTACAACGGCAATGAGCAGTTCTTC. Protein product: CSVYNGNEQFF. The chain employs TRBV29-1 and TRBJ2-1, with D unclear. The CDR3 spans 11 residues. Germline-derived CDR1 and CDR2 are SQVTM and ANQGSEA. V shed 6 bases and J shed 6 bases, with 9 bases lying between them.

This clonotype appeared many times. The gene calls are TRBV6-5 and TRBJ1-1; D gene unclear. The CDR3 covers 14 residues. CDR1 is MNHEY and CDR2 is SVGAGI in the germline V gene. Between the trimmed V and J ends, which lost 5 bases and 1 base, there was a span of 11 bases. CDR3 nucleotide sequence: TGTGCCAGCAGTAGGACGGTAACGAACACTGAAGCTTTCTTT. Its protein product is CASSRTVTNTEAFF.

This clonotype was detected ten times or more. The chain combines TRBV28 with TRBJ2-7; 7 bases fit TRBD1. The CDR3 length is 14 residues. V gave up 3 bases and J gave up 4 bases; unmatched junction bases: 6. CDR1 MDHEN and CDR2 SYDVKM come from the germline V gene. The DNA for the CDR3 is TGTGCCAGCAGTTTTCCGGACAGGCCGTACGAGCAGTACTTC. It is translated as CASSFPDRPYEQYF.

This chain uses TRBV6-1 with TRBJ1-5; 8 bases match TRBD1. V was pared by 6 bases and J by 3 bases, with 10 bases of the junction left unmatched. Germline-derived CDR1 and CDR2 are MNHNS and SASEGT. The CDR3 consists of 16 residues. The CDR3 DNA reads TGTGCCAGCAGCCATACCGGGACAGGCGTCAATCAGCCCCAGCATTTT. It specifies CASSHTGTGVNQPQHF.

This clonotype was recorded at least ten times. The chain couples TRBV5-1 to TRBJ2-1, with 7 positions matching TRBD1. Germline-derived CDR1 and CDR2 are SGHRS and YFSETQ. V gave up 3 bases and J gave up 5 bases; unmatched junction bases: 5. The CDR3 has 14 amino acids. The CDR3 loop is CASSSFGQDNEQFF. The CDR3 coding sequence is TGCGCCAGCAGCTCATTCGGACAGGACAATGAGCAGTTCTTC.

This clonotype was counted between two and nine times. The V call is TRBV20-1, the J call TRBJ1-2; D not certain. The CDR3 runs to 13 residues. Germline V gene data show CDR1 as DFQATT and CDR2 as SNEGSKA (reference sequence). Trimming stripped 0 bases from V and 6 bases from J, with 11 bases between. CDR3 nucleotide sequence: TGCAGTGCTAGAGACCGAGATAGGAATGGCTACACCTTC. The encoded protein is CSARDRDRNGYTF.

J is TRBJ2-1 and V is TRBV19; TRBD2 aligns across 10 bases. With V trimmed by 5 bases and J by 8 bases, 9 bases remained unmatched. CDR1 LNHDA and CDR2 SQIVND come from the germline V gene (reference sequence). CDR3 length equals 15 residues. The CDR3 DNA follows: TGTGCCAGTAGTTTCCTAGCGGGAGTAGGCGATGAGCAGTTCTTC. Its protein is CASSFLAGVGDEQFF.

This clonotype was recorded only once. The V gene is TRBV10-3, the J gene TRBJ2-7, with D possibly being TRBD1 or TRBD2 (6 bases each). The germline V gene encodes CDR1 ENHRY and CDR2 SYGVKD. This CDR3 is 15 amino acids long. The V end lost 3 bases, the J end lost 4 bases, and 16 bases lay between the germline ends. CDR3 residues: CAISDEGGGVYEQYF. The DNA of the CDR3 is TGTGCCATCAGTGACGAAGGAGGGGGTGTTTACGAGCAGTACTTC.

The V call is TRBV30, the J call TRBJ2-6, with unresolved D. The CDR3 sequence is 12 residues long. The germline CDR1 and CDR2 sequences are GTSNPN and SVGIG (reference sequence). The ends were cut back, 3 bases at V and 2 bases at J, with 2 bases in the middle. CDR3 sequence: CAWRPGANVLTF. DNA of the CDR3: TGTGCCTGGAGGCCTGGGGCCAACGTCCTGACTTTC.

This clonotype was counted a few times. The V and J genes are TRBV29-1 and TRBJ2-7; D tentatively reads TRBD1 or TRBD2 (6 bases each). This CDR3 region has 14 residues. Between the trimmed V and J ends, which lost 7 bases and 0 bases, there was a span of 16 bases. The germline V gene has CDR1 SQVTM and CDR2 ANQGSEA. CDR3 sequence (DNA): TGCAGCGCGGAGGGGGACATCCTCTCCTACGAGCAGTACTTC. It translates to CSAEGDILSYEQYF.

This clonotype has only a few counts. In DNA, the CDR3 is TGTGCCAGCAGTGACTGGACTAGCGGGGGCCCGGTGGGTGAGCAGTTCTTC. Amino acids: CASSDWTSGGPVGEQFF. The genes are TRBV6-1 and TRBJ2-1; 13 bases are a match to TRBD2. The V gene end was trimmed by 3 bases and the J gene end by 9 bases; junction bases not matched to a gene: 11. Germline CDR1 and CDR2: MNHNS and SASEGT. The CDR3 runs 17 residues.

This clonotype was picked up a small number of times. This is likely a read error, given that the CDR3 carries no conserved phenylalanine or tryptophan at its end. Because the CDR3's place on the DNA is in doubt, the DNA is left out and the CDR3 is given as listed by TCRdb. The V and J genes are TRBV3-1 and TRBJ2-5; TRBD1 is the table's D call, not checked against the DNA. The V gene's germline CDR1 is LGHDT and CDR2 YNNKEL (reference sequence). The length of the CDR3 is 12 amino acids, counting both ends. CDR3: CASSSFTGEKYV.

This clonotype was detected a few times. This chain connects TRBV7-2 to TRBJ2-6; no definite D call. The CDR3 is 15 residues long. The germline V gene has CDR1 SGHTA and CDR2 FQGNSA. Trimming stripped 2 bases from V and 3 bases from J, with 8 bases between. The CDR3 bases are TGTGCCAGCAGCTTACAGAGACTTGGGGCCAACGTCCTGACTTTC. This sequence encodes CASSLQRLGANVLTF.

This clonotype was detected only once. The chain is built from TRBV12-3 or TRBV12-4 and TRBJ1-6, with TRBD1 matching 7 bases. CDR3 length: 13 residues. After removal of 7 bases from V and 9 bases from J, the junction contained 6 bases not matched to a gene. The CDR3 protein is CASTTGAVSPLHF. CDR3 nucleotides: TGTGCCAGCACAACAGGGGCCGTTTCACCCCTCCACTTT.

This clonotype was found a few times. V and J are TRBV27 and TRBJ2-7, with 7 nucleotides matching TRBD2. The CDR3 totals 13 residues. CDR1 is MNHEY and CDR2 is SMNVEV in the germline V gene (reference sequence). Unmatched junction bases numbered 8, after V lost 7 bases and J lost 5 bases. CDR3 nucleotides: TGTGCCAGCACCCTGGGGGGGAGTGACGAGCAGTACTTC. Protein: CASTLGGSDEQYF.

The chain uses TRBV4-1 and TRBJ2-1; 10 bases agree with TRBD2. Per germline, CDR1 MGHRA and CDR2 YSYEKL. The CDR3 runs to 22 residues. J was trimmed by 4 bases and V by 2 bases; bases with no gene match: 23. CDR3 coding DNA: TGCGCCAGCAGCCAAAGGGGTTCAGGACTAGCGGAAAGCGGTTCCCCATACAATGAGCAGTTCTTC. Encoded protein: CASSQRGSGLAESGSPYNEQFF.

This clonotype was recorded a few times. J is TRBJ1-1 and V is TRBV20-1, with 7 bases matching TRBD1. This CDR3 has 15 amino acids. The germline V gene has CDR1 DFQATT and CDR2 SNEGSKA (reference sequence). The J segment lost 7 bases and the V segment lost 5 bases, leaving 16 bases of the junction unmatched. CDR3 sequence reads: CSAPRGRGAGGEAFF. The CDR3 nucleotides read TGCAGTGCTCCCAGAGGCCGGGGGGCAGGGGGTGAAGCTTTCTTT.

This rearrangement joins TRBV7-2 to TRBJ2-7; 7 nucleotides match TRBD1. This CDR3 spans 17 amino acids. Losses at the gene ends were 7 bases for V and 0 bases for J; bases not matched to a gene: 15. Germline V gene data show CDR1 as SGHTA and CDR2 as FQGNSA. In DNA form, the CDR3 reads TGTGCCAGCACCAATGAAGGGACAGACCGATTCTCCTACGAGCAGTACTTC. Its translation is CASTNEGTDRFSYEQYF.